This is a list of T cell receptor beta chains from one sample in a study of human T cells and chemical hapten exposure. MiXCR, applied by TCRdb to the RACE reads, yields one record per CDR3 protein. The sample has a few hundred thousand distinct CDR3 sequences; about 9% are singletons. Sequences were derived from whole blood, sampled in connection with sensitization to the hapten diphenylcyclopropenone (DPC). These receptors were obtained from a woman in her thirties or forties with alopecia areata. Some clones in this sample may be carry-over from other donors' samples. Both conserved end residues are part of each CDR3. D genes are given only for firm matches. Clone size is given for some rows only: seen once, a few or many times, or a class if the clone is expanded.

TRBJ2-7 | TRBD2 | few | TRBV5-1 | TGCGCCAGCAGCCCCCAACTAGCGGGAGGGCAAGAGCAGTACTTC | CASSPQLAGGQEQYF
TRBJ2-5 | . | few | TRBV10-3 | TGTGCCGCCTCTAGGACAGACCAAGAGACCCAGTACTTC | CAASRTDQETQYF
TRBJ2-1 | . | . | TRBV3-1 | TGTGCCAGCAGCCCGTCCACAGGAAATGAGCAGTTCTTC | CASSPSTGNEQFF
TRBJ1-5 | TRBD1 | . | TRBV6-2/TRBV6-3 | TGTGCCAGCGACAGGGGGTATAGCAATCAGCCCCAGCATTTT | CASDRGYSNQPQHF
TRBJ2-3 | . | . | TRBV7-2 | TGTGCCAGCAGCCAAACAGCGGCTAGCACAGATACGCAGTATTTT | CASSQTAASTDTQYF
TRBJ2-1 | TRBD1 | many | TRBV12-3/TRBV12-4 | TGTGCCAGCAGTTGGGGACAGGGGTCCTACAATGAGCAGTTCTTC | CASSWGQGSYNEQFF
TRBJ2-2 | . | . | TRBV6-5 | TGTGCCAGCAGTTTGTATACAGGGACCGGGGAGCTGTTTTTT | CASSLYTGTGELFF
TRBJ2-5 | TRBD2 | . | TRBV3-1 | TGTGCCAGCAGCCAATCGGGACTAGCGGTAACCCAAGAGACCCAGTACTTC | CASSQSGLAVTQETQYF
TRBJ2-7 | . | . | TRBV6-6 | TGTGCCAGCAGTCCGGACGGAGTTCCCTACGAGCAGTACTTC | CASSPDGVPYEQYF
TRBJ1-2 | . | . | TRBV6-2/TRBV6-3 | TGTGCCAGCAGTTATGACGGGAACTATGGCTACACCTTC | CASSYDGNYGYTF
TRBJ2-7 | . | few | TRBV12-3/TRBV12-4 | TGTGCCAGCAGTTTACTGGCCTCGGAGCAGTACTTC | CASSLLASEQYF
TRBJ2-6 | . | . | TRBV6-2/TRBV6-3 | TGTGCCAGCAGTAGAGGGGCTGGGGCCAACGTCCTGACTTTC | CASSRGAGANVLTF
TRBJ1-1 | . | few | TRBV6-2/TRBV6-3 | TGTGCCAGCAGTTACCTGGGACTGAACACTGAAGCTTTCTTT | CASSYLGLNTEAFF
TRBJ2-3 | . | few | TRBV24-1 | TGTGCCACCAGTGATTTTAAACGGGACAGCACAGATACGCAGTATTTT | CATSDFKRDSTDTQYF
TRBJ1-3 | . | . | TRBV7-2 | TGTGCCAGCAGCTCATCGGGCCGCTCTGGAAACACCATATATTTT | CASSSSGRSGNTIYF
TRBJ1-1 | TRBD1 | many | TRBV6-2/TRBV6-3 | TGTGCCAGCAGTTACGGGACAGGGAACACTGAAGCTTTCTTT | CASSYGTGNTEAFF
TRBJ2-1 | TRBD2 | . | TRBV7-2 | TGTGCCAGCAGCTTCGGACTAGCGGGAGGGCCCGTTTTAAATGAGCAGTTCTTC | CASSFGLAGGPVLNEQFF
TRBJ2-7 | . | few | TRBV6-2/TRBV6-3 | TGTGCCAGCAGATCGGACTCCTGGGGCGAGCAGTACTTC | CASRSDSWGEQYF
TRBJ1-2 | . | many | TRBV20-1 | TGCAGTGCTAGAGTTCCAGTAAACTATGGCTACACCTTC | CSARVPVNYGYTF
TRBJ2-3 | TRBD1 | . | TRBV7-2 | TGTGCCAGCAGCTCCCGGACAGGGGGCTACTTCGCAGATACGCAGTATTTT | CASSSRTGGYFADTQYF
TRBJ2-1 | TRBD1 | . | TRBV12-3/TRBV12-4 | TGTGCCAGCAGTTGGGACAGTACCTCCTACAATGAGCAGTTCTTC | CASSWDSTSYNEQFF
TRBJ1-6 | . | few | TRBV28 | TGTGCCAGCAGTTTATTGGTGGATCGTAATTCACCCCTCCACTTT | CASSLLVDRNSPLHF
TRBJ1-2 | . | few | TRBV20-1 | TGCAGTGCTAGTGACGGGACCGGTTATGGCTACACCTTC | CSASDGTGYGYTF
TRBJ2-7 | . | few | TRBV7-9 | TGTGCCAGCAGCCCTGGGACACACTCCTACGAGCAGTACTTC | CASSPGTHSYEQYF
TRBJ1-6 | TRBD1 | few | TRBV7-2 | TGTGCCAGCAGCATTGACAGGGGGCAGGGTTCACCCCTCCACTTT | CASSIDRGQGSPLHF
TRBJ2-7 | . | few | TRBV5-1 | TGCGCCAGCAGCTTGGAAGATAGCTCCTACGAGCAGTACTTC | CASSLEDSSYEQYF
TRBJ2-1 | . | . | TRBV7-2 | TGTGCCAGCACCCCGTTCATAGCGCGAGTGGGTGAGCAGTTCTTC | CASTPFIARVGEQFF
TRBJ1-2 | TRBD1 | few | TRBV29-1 | TGCAGCGCTACGACAGGGGGCGGAAACTATGGCTACACCTTC | CSATTGGGNYGYTF
TRBJ2-3 | . | . | TRBV10-3 | TGTGCCATCACGGGGGCAGGTTCGGATACGCAGTATTTT | CAITGAGSDTQYF
TRBJ1-4 | . | few | TRBV6-1 | TGTGCCAGCAGTGAAATCCTTCAGGGGCTGAATGAAAAACTGTTTTTT | CASSEILQGLNEKLFF
TRBJ1-4 | TRBD1 | . | TRBV2 | TGTGCCAGCAGACAGGGGGTTACTAATGAAAAACTGTTTTTT | CASRQGVTNEKLFF
TRBJ2-1 | . | . | TRBV2 | TGTGCCAACAGTGACTGGGGGGCCTACAATGAGCAGTTCTTC | CANSDWGAYNEQFF
TRBJ1-2 | . | few | TRBV4-3 | TGCGCCAGCAGCCAAGATGCGGGCCCCTATGGCTACACCTTC | CASSQDAGPYGYTF
TRBJ2-2 | . | few | TRBV12-3/TRBV12-4 | TGTGCCAGCAGTTGGGGCCCCGGGGAGCTGTTTTTT | CASSWGPGELFF
TRBJ2-1 | TRBD1 | . | TRBV5-1 | TGCGCCAGCAGCTTACAGGGGGCCGACAATGAGCAGTTCTTC | CASSLQGADNEQFF
TRBJ2-3 | TRBD2 | . | TRBV6-6 | TGTGCCAGCAGTAAACCAACTAGCGCGGCCGCTGGGGATACGCAGTATTTT | CASSKPTSAAAGDTQYF
TRBJ2-7 | . | . | TRBV20-1 | TGCAGTGCTAGAGACTCCGGGGGTCCCTACGAGCAGTACTTC | CSARDSGGPYEQYF
TRBJ2-7 | TRBD1 | few | TRBV6-2/TRBV6-3 | TGTGCCAGCAGTTATGGGAGACAGGGGGCCTACGAGCAGTACTTC | CASSYGRQGAYEQYF
TRBJ2-6 | . | few | TRBV6-5 | TGTGCCAGCAGTTTCCGACAGGCCTCTGGGGCCAACGTCCTGACTTTC | CASSFRQASGANVLTF
TRBJ1-3 | . | few | TRBV20-1 | TGCAGTGCTAGAGACCGCAGGGCAGGCTCCACCATATATTTT | CSARDRRAGSTIYF
TRBJ2-1 | TRBD2 | . | TRBV28 | TGTGCCAGCAGTTTATGGGGAGTAGCGGGAGTTTATGAGCAGTTCTTC | CASSLWGVAGVYEQFF